The T cell receptor (beta chain) under discussion was sequenced for a study of OX40 agonist ivuxolimab in advanced cancers. Overall study context: Treatment received earlier with anti-PD-1, anti-PD-L1 or anti-CTLA-4 agents was allowed, and 40% had some. Study findings and constraints: At doses 0.1 to 3.0 mg/kg, CD4+ and CD8+ clones expanded.

This CDR3 has 14 residues. J gave up 5 bases and V 4 bases, and 4 bases lay outside the gene matches. Germline V gene sequence: CDR1 KGHSH, CDR2 LQKENI. The table came from immunoSEQ multiplex PCR; TCRdb's copy has only in-frame clones and leaves some out. The table records 30,000 to 45,000 clones, around 84% of them present only once. About this clone itself: Antigen unknown.

This TCR was recovered from an adult with an advanced solid tumor such as melanoma, head and neck, liver or kidney cancer. V usage is TRBV18 and J usage is TRBJ1-2, with 10 positions matching TRBD1. Sequences were derived from CD4+ or CD8+ T cells sorted from blood, sampled in a trial of the OX40 agonist ivuxolimab. Written as DNA, the CDR3 is TGTGCCAGCTCACTGGGACAGGGGTCTTATGGCTACACCTTC. Amino acid sequence: CASSLGQGSYGYTF.